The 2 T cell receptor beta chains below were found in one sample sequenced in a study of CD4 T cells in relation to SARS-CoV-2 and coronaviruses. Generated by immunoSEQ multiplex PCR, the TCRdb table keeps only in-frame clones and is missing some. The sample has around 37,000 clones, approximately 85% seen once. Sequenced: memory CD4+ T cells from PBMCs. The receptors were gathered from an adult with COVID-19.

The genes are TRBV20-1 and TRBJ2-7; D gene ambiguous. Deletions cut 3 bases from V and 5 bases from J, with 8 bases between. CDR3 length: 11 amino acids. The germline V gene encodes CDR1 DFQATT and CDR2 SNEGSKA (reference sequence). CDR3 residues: CSARENDEQYF. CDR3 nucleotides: TGCAGTGCTAGGGAGAATGACGAGCAGTACTTC.

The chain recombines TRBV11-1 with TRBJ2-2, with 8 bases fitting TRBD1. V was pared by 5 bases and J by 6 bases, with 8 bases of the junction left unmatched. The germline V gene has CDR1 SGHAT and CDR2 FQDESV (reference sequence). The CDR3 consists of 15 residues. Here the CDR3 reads CASSPSGGAAGELFF. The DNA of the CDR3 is TGTGCCAGCAGCCCATCAGGGGGCGCCGCCGGGGAGCTGTTTTTT.